Presented here are 21 T cell receptor beta chains from one specimen sequenced in a study of cytomegalovirus exposure and HLA in healthy donors. The PCR contained 60 Vbeta and 13 Jbeta primers. Here immunoSEQ multiplex PCR was the method, and the copy in TCRdb shows in-frame clones only, minus some. The sample shows roughly 150,000 clones, 60% to 75% of them seen only once. The material sequenced was PBMCs. These receptor sequences come from a human donor in good health.

The CDR3 coding sequence is TGTGCCAGCAGTCGCGGAGACTACGAGCAGTACTTC. This sequence encodes CASSRGDYEQYF. The chain links TRBV27 to TRBJ2-5; D remains ambiguous. The closer fit of TRBJ2-7 to the DNA end suggests the J call may be wrong. The length of the CDR3 is 12 residues. CDR1 and CDR2 (germline): MNHEY, SMNVEV (reference sequence).

This chain joins TRBV9 and TRBJ2-2, with 12 bases fitting TRBD2. V dropped 0 bases and J dropped 1; count of bases not matched to a gene: 7. Germline V lookup: CDR1 SGDLS, CDR2 YYNGEE. The CDR3 is 19 residues long. This chain's CDR3 is CASSVEGEGLAGNTGELFF. The CDR3 DNA reads TGTGCCAGCAGCGTAGAGGGGGAGGGACTAGCGGGGAACACCGGGGAGCTGTTTTTT.

The table lists this clone with a few counts. The chain is built from TRBV7-9 and TRBJ1-5; D perhaps matches TRBD1 (6 bases). V lost 1 base, J lost 0 bases, and 7 bases lay in between. Germline values: CDR1 SEHNR, CDR2 FQNEAQ (reference sequence). CDR3 length: 15 residues. The CDR3 loop reads CASSLEGDSNQPQHF. The CDR3 DNA reads as TGTGCCAGCAGCTTAGAGGGGGATAGCAATCAGCCCCAGCATTTT.

This clone has a handful of counts. V and J are TRBV19 and TRBJ2-2, with 10 bases matching TRBD2. CDR1 is LNHDA, CDR2 SQIVND, per germline (reference sequence). The CDR3 sequence is 14 residues long. V gave up 7 bases and J gave up 5 bases; unmatched junction bases: 4. The CDR3 is CASISLAGTGELFF. The CDR3 DNA reads as TGTGCCAGTATTTCACTAGCGGGAACCGGGGAGCTGTTTTTT.

This clone has more than one count but fewer than ten. The chain recombines TRBV28 with TRBJ1-1; D ambiguous. This CDR3 region has 11 residues. Trimming stripped 2 bases from V and 4 bases from J, with 2 bases between. Germline CDR1 and CDR2: MDHEN and SYDVKM. In DNA form, the CDR3 reads TGTGCCAGCAGTTTACTCACTGAAGCTTTCTTT. It translates to CASSLLTEAFF. Looking up the rest from reference TRBV28 and TRBJ1-1 gives the full variable domain: DVKVTQSSRYLVKRTGEKVFLECVQDMDHENMFWYRQDPGLGLRLIYFSYDVKMKEKGDIPEGYSVSREKKERFSLILESASTNQTSMYLCASSLLTEAFFGQGTRLTVV.

This clone was seen a few times. V and J are TRBV2 and TRBJ2-6; 7 positions match TRBD1. The V gene's germline CDR1 is SNHLY and CDR2 FYNNEI. Trimming removed 6 bases from V and 4 bases from J; junction bases left unmatched: 6. The CDR3 is made up of 15 amino acids. CDR3 DNA: TGTGCCAGCAGAACAGGGGCGAGAGGGGCCAACGTCCTGACTTTC. Encoded protein: CASRTGARGANVLTF.

This clone has just one count. The rearrangement uses TRBV18 and TRBJ2-3; weak D call: TRBD2 (5 bases). Between the trimmed V and J ends, which lost 0 bases and 6 bases, there was a span of 10 bases. Germline CDR1 and CDR2: KGHSH and LQKENI. The CDR3 has 14 amino acids. DNA of the CDR3: TGTGCCAGCTCACCACCGGCGGGCCGGGATACGCAGTATTTT. Translating it yields CASSPPAGRDTQYF.

The chain has TRBV10-3 and TRBJ2-5, with D possibly matching TRBD2 (6 bases). The CDR3 totals 14 residues. From germline, CDR1 is ENHRY and CDR2 SYGVKD. Deletions cut 3 bases from V and 2 bases from J, with 10 bases between. The CDR3 coding sequence is TGTGCCATCAGTGACCCGACTAGGCAAGAGACCCAGTACTTC. Protein product: CAISDPTRQETQYF.

The chain carries TRBV2 and TRBJ2-7; no clear D gene. The CDR3 has 11 residues. Germline V gene data show CDR1 as SNHLY and CDR2 as FYNNEI. The V gene lost 6 bases and the J gene lost 3 bases, with 6 bases spanning the gap. CDR3: CASSEVYEQYF. CDR3 nucleotides: TGTGCCAGCAGCGAGGTCTACGAGCAGTACTTC.

This clone was observed a few times. The genes are TRBV6-6 and TRBJ1-1; D gene ambiguous. Germline CDR1 and CDR2: MNHNY and SVGAGI (reference sequence). The CDR3 is 13 residues long. V was pared by 7 bases and J by 0 bases, with 9 bases between. Here the CDR3 reads CASTTGMNTEAFF. The CDR3 DNA reads TGTGCCAGCACGACGGGGATGAACACTGAAGCTTTCTTT.

This clone has more than one count but fewer than ten. The chain joins TRBV11-3 to TRBJ1-3; possible D gene TRBD1, 5 bases. Trimming pared 5 bases from V and 0 bases from J, leaving 8 bases between. The CDR3 covers 14 residues. From germline, CDR1 is SGHNT and CDR2 YENEEA. In DNA, the CDR3 is TGTGCCAGCAGCCCAGGGTACTCTGGAAACACCATATATTTT. This encodes CASSPGYSGNTIYF.

CDR3 DNA sequence: TGTGCCAGCAGTTCACTTGCGACCTACGAGCAGTACTTC. It translates to CASSSLATYEQYF. The chain employs TRBV27 and TRBJ2-7; D unclear. Between the trimmed V and J ends, which lost 4 bases and 2 bases, there was a span of 9 bases. The CDR3 length is 13 residues. Germline CDR1 and CDR2: MNHEY and SMNVEV (reference sequence).

This clone came up a few times. The V gene is TRBV4-2, the J gene TRBJ2-4; D gene uncertain. The germline CDR1 and CDR2 sequences are LGHNA and YNFKEQ. This CDR3 region has 18 residues. Trimming stripped 1 base from V and 0 bases from J, with 16 bases between. The CDR3 protein is CASSQAVSAPRAKNIQYF. The DNA of the CDR3 is TGTGCCAGCAGCCAAGCCGTGAGCGCCCCCCGAGCCAAAAACATTCAGTACTTC.

This clone has just a few counts. The chain has TRBV28 and TRBJ1-2, with D possibly being TRBD1 (5 bases). CDR1 and CDR2 from the germline V gene are MDHEN and SYDVKM. This CDR3 spans 18 amino acids. V gave up 5 bases and J gave up 0 bases, with 22 bases separating them. The DNA of the CDR3 is TGTGCCAGCAGTGACCTAGGGGCGTCGACAGCTTCTAACTATGGCTACACCTTC. Its protein is CASSDLGASTASNYGYTF.

This clone was recorded only once. The chain couples TRBV27 to TRBJ2-1; TRBD2 agrees at 7 bases. V lost 4 bases and J lost 4; bases outside the gene matches: 4. Per the germline V gene, CDR1 is MNHEY and CDR2 is SMNVEV (reference sequence). This CDR3 has 14 residues. In DNA form, the CDR3 reads TGTGCCAGCAGTTCCGGGACTACTTACAATGAGCAGTTCTTC. Translated: CASSSGTTYNEQFF.

In this sample, this clone turned up a few times. J is TRBJ2-1 and V is TRBV4-1, with 8 bases lining up with TRBD1. CDR1 is MGHRA, CDR2 YSYEKL, per germline. This CDR3 is built from 15 residues. Trimming took 3 bases from V and 5 from J; bases not matched to a gene: 6. The CDR3 DNA reads TGCGCCAGCAGCCAGTCAGGGGGCTTGAACAATGAGCAGTTCTTC. This gives the protein CASSQSGGLNNEQFF.

This chain links TRBV4-2 with TRBJ2-1; TRBD2 aligns across 9 bases. Looked up from germline, CDR1 is LGHNA and CDR2 is YNFKEQ. V dropped 4 bases and J dropped 6; count of bases not matched to a gene: 7. This CDR3 spans 15 amino acids. CDR3 residues: CASSPGLASFNEQFF. For the CDR3, the DNA is TGTGCCAGCAGCCCGGGACTAGCTTCGTTCAATGAGCAGTTCTTC.

The rearrangement uses TRBV18 and TRBJ2-1, with D perhaps matching TRBD1 (5 bases). V was trimmed by 3 bases and J by 0 bases, leaving 9 bases between them. The germline V gene encodes CDR1 KGHSH and CDR2 LQKENI. This CDR3 comprises 15 residues. CDR3 protein: CASSPGLYSYNEQFF. CDR3 DNA: TGTGCCAGCTCACCGGGGCTTTACTCCTACAATGAGCAGTTCTTC. Supplemented by reference TRBV18 and TRBJ2-1, the full variable domain reads NAGVMQNPRHLVRRRGQEARLRCSPMKGHSHVYWYRQLPEEGLKFMVYLQKENIIDESGMPKERFSAEFPKEGPSILRIQQVVRGDSAAYFCASSPGLYSYNEQFFGPGTRLTVL.

V usage is TRBV6-1 and J usage is TRBJ1-1; D ambiguous. This CDR3 contains 14 residues. V lost 7 bases to trimming and J lost 5 bases, with 17 bases between them. Per the germline V gene, CDR1 is MNHNS and CDR2 is SASEGT. This chain's CDR3 is CASTVTGLGTEAFF. CDR3 in DNA: TGTGCCAGCACAGTGACGGGGTTGGGGACTGAAGCTTTCTTT.

This clone occurred a few times. The chain couples TRBV9 to TRBJ2-3; D perhaps matches TRBD1 (6 bases). The CDR3 totals 13 residues. The V gene lost 1 base and the J gene lost 9 bases, with 12 bases spanning the gap. The germline V gene has CDR1 SGDLS and CDR2 YYNGEE. The CDR3 bases are TGTGCCAGCAGCGTAACAGAGCAGGGGACGCAGTATTTT. Encoded protein: CASSVTEQGTQYF.

This clone was picked up one time. The chain employs TRBV11-3 and TRBJ2-1; D unresolved. The ends were cut back, 8 bases at V and 0 bases at J, with 14 bases in the middle. From germline, CDR1 is SGHNT and CDR2 YENEEA. CDR3 size: 15 residues. The chain's CDR3 is CASSKPSSSYNEQFF. DNA of the CDR3: TGTGCCAGCTCAAAGCCGTCGAGCTCCTACAATGAGCAGTTCTTC.